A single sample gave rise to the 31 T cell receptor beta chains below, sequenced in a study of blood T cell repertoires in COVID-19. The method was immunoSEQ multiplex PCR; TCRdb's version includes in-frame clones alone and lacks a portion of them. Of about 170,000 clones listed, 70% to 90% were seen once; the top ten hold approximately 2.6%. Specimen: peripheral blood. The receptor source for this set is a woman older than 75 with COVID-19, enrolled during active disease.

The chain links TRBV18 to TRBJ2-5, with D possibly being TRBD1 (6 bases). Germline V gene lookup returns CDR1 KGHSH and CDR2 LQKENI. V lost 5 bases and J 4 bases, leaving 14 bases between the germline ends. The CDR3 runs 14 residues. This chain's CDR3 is CASSLYRDAETQYF. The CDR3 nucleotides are TGTGCCAGCTCATTGTACAGGGATGCAGAGACCCAGTACTTC.

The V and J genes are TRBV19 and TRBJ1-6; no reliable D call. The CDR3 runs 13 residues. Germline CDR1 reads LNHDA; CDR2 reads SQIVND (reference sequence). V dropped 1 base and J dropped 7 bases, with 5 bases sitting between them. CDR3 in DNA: TGTGCCAGTAGTATAGGGAGGAATTCACCCCTCCACTTT. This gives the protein CASSIGRNSPLHF. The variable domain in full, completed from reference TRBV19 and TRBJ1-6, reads DGGITQSPKYLFRKEGQNVTLSCEQNLNHDAMYWYRQDPGQGLRLIYYSQIVNDFQKGDIAEGYSVSREKKESFPLTVTSAQKNPTAFYLCASSIGRNSPLHFGNGTRLTVT.

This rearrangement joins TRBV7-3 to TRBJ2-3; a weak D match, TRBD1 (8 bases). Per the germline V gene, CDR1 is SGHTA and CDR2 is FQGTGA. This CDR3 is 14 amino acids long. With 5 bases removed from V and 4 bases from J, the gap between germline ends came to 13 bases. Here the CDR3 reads CASSNRGGADTQYF. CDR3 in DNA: TGTGCCAGCAGCAACAGGGGGGGCGCAGATACGCAGTATTTT.

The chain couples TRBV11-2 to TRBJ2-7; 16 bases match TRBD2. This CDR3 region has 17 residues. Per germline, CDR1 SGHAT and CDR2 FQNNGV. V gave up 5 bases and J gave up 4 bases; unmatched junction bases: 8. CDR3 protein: CASSHSGTSGRAYEQYF. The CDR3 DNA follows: TGTGCCAGCAGCCATTCCGGGACTAGCGGGAGGGCTTACGAGCAGTACTTC.

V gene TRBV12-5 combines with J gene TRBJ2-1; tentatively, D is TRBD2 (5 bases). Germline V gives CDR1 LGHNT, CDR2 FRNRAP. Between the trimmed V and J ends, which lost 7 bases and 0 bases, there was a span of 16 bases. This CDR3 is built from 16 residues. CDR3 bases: TGTGCTAGTGCCCTTGTAGTAGCGAACTCCTACAATGAGCAGTTCTTC. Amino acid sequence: CASALVVANSYNEQFF. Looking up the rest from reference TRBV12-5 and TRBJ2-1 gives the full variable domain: DARVTQTPRHKVTEMGQEVTMRCQPILGHNTVFWYRQTMMQGLELLAYFRNRAPLDDSGMPKDRFSAEMPDATLATLKIQPSEPRDSAVYFCASALVVANSYNEQFFGPGTRLTVL.

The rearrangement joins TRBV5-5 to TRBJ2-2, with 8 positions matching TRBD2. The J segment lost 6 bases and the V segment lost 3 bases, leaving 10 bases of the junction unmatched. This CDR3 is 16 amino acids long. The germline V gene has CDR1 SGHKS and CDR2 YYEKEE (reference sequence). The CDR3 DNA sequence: TGTGCCAGCAGCTACCTTAGCGGGGCCCTAGCCGGGGAGCTGTTTTTT. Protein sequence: CASSYLSGALAGELFF. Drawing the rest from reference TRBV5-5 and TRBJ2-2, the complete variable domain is DAGVTQSPTHLIKTRGQQVTLRCSPISGHKSVSWYQQVLGQGPQFIFQYYEKEERGRGNFPDRFSARQFPNYSSELNVNALLLGDSALYLCASSYLSGALAGELFFGEGSRLTVL.

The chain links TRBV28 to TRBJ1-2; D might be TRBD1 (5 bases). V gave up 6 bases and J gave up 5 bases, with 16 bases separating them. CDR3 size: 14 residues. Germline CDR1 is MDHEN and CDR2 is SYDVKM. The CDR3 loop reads CASSSPGEIYGYTF. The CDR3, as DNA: TGTGCCAGCAGCTCACCGGGGGAGATATATGGCTACACCTTC.

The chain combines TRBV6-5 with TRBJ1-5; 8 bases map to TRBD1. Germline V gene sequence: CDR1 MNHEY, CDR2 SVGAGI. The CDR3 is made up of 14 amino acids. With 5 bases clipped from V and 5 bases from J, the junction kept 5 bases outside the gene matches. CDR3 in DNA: TGTGCCAGCAGTATCACAGGGGGTCATCAGCCCCAGCATTTT. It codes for CASSITGGHQPQHF.

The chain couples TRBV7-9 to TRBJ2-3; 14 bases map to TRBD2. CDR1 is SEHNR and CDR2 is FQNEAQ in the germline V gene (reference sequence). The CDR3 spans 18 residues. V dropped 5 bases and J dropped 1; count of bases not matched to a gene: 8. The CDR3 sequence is CASSGTSGRIDGTDTQYF. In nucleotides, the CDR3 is TGTGCCAGCAGCGGGACTAGCGGGAGAATTGATGGCACAGATACGCAGTATTTT.

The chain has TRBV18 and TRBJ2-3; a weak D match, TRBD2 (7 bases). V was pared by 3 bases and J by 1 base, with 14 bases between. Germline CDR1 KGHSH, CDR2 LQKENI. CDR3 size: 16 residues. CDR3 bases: TGTGCCAGCTCACCGGCGGGGGCCCGGGGCACAGATACGCAGTATTTT. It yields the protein CASSPAGARGTDTQYF.

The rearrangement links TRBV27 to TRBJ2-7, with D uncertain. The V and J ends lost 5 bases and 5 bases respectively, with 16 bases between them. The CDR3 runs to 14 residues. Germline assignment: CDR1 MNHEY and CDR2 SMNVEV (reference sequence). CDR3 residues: CASSHLQSSHEQYF. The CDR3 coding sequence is TGTGCCAGCAGTCACCTCCAGTCGTCCCACGAGCAGTACTTC.

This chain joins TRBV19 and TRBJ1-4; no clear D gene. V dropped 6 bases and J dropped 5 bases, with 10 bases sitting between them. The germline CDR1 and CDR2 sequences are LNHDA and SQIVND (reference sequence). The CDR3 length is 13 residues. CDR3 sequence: CASRGTENEKLFF. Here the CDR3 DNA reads TGTGCCAGTAGAGGTACAGAGAATGAAAAACTGTTTTTT.

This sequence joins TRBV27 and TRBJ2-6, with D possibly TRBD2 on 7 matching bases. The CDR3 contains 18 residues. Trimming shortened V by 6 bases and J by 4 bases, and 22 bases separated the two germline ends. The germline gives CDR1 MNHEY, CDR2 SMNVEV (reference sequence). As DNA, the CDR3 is TGTGCCAGCAGGTCCTTCTGGGGGGGGCCGGGCGGGGCCAACGTCCTGACTTTC. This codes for CASRSFWGGPGGANVLTF.

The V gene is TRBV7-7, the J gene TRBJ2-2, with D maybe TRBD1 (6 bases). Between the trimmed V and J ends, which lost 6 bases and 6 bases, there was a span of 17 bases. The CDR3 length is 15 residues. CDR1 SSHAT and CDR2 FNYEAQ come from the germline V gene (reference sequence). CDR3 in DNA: TGTGCCAGCAGTCTCGAGACAGGACGGTCCGGGGAGCTGTTTTTT. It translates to CASSLETGRSGELFF.

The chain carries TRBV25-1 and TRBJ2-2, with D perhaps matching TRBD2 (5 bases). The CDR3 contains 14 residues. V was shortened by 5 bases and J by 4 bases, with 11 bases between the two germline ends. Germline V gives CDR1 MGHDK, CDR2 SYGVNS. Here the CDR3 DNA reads TGTGCCAGCAGTTTTTCAGCGGTCACCGGGGAGCTGTTTTTT. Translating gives CASSFSAVTGELFF. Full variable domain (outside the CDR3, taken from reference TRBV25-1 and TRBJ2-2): EADIYQTPRYLVIGTGKKITLECSQTMGHDKMYWYQQDPGMELHLIHYSYGVNSTEKGDLSSESTVSRIRTEHFPLTLESARPSHTSQYLCASSFSAVTGELFFGEGSRLTVL.

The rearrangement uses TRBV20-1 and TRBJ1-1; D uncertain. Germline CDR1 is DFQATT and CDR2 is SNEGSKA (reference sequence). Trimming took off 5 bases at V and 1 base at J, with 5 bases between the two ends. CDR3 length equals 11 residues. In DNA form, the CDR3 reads TGCAGTGCTCCATCGAACACTGAAGCTTTCTTT. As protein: CSAPSNTEAFF.

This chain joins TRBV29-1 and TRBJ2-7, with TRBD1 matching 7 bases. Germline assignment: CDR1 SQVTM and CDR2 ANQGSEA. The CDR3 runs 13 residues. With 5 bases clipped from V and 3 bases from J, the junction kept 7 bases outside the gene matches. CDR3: CSVSQGQDYEQYF. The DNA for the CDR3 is TGCAGCGTTTCACAGGGGCAGGACTACGAGCAGTACTTC.

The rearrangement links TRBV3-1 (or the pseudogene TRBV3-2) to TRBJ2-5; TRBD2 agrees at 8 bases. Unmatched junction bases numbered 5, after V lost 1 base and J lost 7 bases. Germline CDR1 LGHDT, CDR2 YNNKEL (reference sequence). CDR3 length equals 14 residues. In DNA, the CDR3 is TGTGCCAGCAGCCAAGGCCGGGAGGGAAGGACCCAGTACTTC. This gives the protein CASSQGREGRTQYF.

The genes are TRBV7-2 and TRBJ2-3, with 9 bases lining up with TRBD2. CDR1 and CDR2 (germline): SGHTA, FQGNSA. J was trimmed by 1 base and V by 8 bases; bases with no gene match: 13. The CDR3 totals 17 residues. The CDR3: CASREAGSGRRTDTQYF. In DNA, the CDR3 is TGTGCCAGCCGTGAGGCGGGTAGCGGGAGACGCACAGATACGCAGTATTTT.

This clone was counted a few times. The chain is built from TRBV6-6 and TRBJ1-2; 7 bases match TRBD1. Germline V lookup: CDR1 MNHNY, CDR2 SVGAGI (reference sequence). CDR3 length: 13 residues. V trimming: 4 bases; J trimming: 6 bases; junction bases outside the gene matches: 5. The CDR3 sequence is CASSSTGSHGYTF. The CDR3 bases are TGTGCCAGCAGTTCGACAGGGTCGCATGGCTACACCTTC.

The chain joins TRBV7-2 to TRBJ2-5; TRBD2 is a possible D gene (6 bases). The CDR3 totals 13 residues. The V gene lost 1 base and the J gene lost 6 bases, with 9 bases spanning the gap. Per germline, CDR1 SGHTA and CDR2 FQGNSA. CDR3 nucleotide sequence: TGTGCCAGCAGCTTAGGACTAGGGAAGACCCAGTACTTC. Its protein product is CASSLGLGKTQYF.

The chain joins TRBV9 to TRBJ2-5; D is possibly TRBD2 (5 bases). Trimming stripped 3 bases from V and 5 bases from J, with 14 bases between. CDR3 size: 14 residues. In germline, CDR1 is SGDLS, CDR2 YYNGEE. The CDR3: CASSAVGVGETQYF. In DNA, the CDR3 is TGTGCCAGCAGCGCTGTCGGGGTTGGGGAGACCCAGTACTTC. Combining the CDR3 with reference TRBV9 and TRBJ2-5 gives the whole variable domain DSGVTQTPKHLITATGQRVTLRCSPRSGDLSVYWYQQSLDQGLQFLIQYYNGEERAKGNILERFSAQQFPDLHSELNLSSLELGDSALYFCASSAVGVGETQYFGPGTRLLVL.

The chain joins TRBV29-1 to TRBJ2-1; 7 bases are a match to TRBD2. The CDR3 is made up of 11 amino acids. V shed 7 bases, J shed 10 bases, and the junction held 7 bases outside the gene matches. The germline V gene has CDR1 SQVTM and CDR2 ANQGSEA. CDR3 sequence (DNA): TGCAGCGCCCTTGGCGGGGGAGAGCAGTTCTTC. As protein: CSALGGGEQFF.

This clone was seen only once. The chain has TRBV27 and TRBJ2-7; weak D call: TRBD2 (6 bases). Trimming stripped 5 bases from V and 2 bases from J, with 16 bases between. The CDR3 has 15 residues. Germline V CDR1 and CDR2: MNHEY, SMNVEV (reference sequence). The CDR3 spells CASSTGTERTYEQYF. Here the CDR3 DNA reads TGTGCCAGCAGTACCGGGACTGAGCGAACCTACGAGCAGTACTTC.

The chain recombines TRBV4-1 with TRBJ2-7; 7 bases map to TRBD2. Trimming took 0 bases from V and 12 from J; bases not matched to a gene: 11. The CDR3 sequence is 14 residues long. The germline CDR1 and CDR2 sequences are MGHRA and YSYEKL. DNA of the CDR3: TGCGCCAGCAGCCAAGACCCCACTAGCGCGGGTTGGTACTTC. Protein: CASSQDPTSAGWYF.

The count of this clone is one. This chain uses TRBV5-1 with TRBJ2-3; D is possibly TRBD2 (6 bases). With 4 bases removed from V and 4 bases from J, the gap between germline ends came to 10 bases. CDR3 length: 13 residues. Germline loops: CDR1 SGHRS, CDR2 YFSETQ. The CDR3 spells CASSPPSADTQYF. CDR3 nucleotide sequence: TGCGCCAGCAGCCCACCTAGCGCAGATACGCAGTATTTT.

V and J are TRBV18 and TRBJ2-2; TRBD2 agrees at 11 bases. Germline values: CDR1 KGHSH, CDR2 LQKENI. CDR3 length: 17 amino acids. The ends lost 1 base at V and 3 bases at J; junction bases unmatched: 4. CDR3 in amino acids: CASSPLLAGGDTGELFF. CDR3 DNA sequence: TGTGCCAGCTCACCACTCCTAGCGGGGGGTGACACCGGGGAGCTGTTTTTT.

The CDR3 bases are TGTGCCAGCAGCAAACGAGGGCAGGGGGAATACTCTGGAAACACCATATATTTT. It yields the protein CASSKRGQGEYSGNTIYF. V gene TRBV21-1 combines with J gene TRBJ1-3; the D segment call TRBD1 is taken from the table without a DNA check. TRBV21-1 is marked as a pseudogene. The CDR3 totals 18 residues.

The CDR3 is CASSLDRPPHAQYF. For the CDR3, the DNA is TGCGCCAGCAGCTTGGACAGACCCCCTCATGCGCAGTATTTT. The V and J genes are TRBV5-1 and TRBJ2-3; D is uncertain. This CDR3 is built from 14 residues. Trimming stripped 0 bases from V and 10 bases from J, with 15 bases between. From germline, CDR1 is SGHRS and CDR2 YFSETQ.

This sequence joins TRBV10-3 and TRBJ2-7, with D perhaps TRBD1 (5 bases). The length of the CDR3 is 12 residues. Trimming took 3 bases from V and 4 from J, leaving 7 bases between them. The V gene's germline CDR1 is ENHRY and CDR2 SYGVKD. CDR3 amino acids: CAISEQDYEQYF. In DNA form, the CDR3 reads TGTGCCATCAGTGAACAGGATTACGAGCAGTACTTC.

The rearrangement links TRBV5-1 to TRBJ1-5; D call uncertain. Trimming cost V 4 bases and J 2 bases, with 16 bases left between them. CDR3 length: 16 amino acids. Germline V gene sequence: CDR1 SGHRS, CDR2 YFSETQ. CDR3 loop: CASSPGPNGGNQPQHF. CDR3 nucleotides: TGCGCCAGCAGCCCCGGGCCTAACGGGGGCAATCAGCCCCAGCATTTT.